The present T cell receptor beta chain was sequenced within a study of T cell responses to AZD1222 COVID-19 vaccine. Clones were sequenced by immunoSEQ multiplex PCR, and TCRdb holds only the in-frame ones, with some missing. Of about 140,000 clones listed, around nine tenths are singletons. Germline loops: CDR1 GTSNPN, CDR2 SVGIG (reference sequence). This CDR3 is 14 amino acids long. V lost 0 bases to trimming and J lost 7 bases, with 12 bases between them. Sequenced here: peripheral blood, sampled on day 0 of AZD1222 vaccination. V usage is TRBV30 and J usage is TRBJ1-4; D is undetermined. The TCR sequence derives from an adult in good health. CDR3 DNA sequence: TGTGCCTGGAGTGTCAGGAGTTCGGTTGAAAAACTGTTTTTT. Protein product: CAWSVRSSVEKLFF.